These T cell receptor beta chains were read from a single sample in a study of blood T cell repertoires in COVID-19. TCRdb's copy holds only in-frame clones and misses some; the assay was immunoSEQ multiplex PCR. The top ten hold around 8.3% of the sample, which has more than 55,000 clones, 80% to 90% seen once. Sequencing was performed on peripheral blood. Receptor source: a human donor with active COVID-19. The donor label of this sample is uncertain. CDR3s include the opening cysteine and the closing phenylalanine or tryptophan. D genes are given only for firm matches. The size of a clone is reported for some rows only, either as once, few or many, or as a class for expanded clones.

j_call clone_size d_call v_call cdr3_nt cdr3_aa
TRBJ1-5 - - TRBV6-6 TGTGCCAGCAGTTACTCGGCAGGGAAGGAGCAGCCCCAGCATTTT CASSYSAGKEQPQHF
TRBJ1-1 - - TRBV20-1 TGCAGTGCTAGGGGGGGGACCCTAGCTTTCTTT CSARGGTLAFF
TRBJ2-1 - TRBD2 TRBV27 TGTGCCAGCAGTTTAAGCTTAGCGGGGGTTGAGCAGTTCTTC CASSLSLAGVEQFF
TRBJ2-7 - TRBD1 TRBV6-5 TGTGCCAGCAGGCCGGGACAGGGCTCCTACGAGCAGTACTTC CASRPGQGSYEQYF
TRBJ2-7 - - TRBV6-5 TGTGCCAGCAGTTACTCGACTCCCCAGTCCTACGAGCAGTACTTC CASSYSTPQSYEQYF
TRBJ2-6 - TRBD1 TRBV27 TGTGCCAGCAGCTTATCGACAGGGGGCACTGGGGCCAACGTCCTGACTTTC CASSLSTGGTGANVLTF
TRBJ2-5 - TRBD2 TRBV24-1 TGTGCCACCAGTGATTTGGGTGGGACTAGCGGGGATAAAGAGACCCAGTACTTC CATSDLGGTSGDKETQYF
TRBJ1-5 few TRBD1 TRBV7-9 TGTGCCAGCAGCCACCACGAGGGACAGGGTGGCAATCAGCCCCAGCATTTT CASSHHEGQGGNQPQHF
TRBJ2-1 once - TRBV7-2 TGTGCCAGCAGCCCAAGGGACACCAGAACCTACAATGAGCAGTTCTTC CASSPRDTRTYNEQFF
TRBJ2-3 - TRBD1 TRBV5-6 TGTGCCAGCAGCTTAACAGGGGACCTCTTCACAGATACGCAGTATTTT CASSLTGDLFTDTQYF
TRBJ2-1 - TRBD1 TRBV11-2 TGTGCCAGCAGCTTGGAGGGGGACAGGGGGTACAATGAGCAGTTCTTC CASSLEGDRGYNEQFF
TRBJ2-6 - TRBD1 TRBV30 TGTGCCTGGAGTGTGTGGACAGGGGGCTCTGGGGCCAACGTCCTGACTTTC CAWSVWTGGSGANVLTF
TRBJ2-2 - - TRBV4-3 TGCGCCAGCAGCCAAGATTGGAGACTCCACACCGGGGAGCTGTTTTTT CASSQDWRLHTGELFF